The source of this T cell receptor beta chain is a study of T cells in Graves' hyperthyroidism and ophthalmopathy. Subjects with ophthalmopathy showed a Clinical Activity Score no lower than 3, a NOSPECS grade no lower than 4, and a duration shorter than 3 months. Regarding the study as a whole: Before onset, ophthalmopathy was predicted by the model a median about 6.2 months earlier. Separation of ophthalmopathy from stable hyperthyroidism was achieved by a 13 V-J model.

RNA transcripts provided the source from which TCR beta CDR3 regions were amplified. The study used the HTBI primer set for a first-round RT-PCR of the TCR CDR3. TCRdb reanalysed the multiplex PCR reads using MiXCR and keeps one entry per CDR3 protein. The profile shows over 450,000 distinct CDR3 sequences, roughly 18% of them singletons. This clonotype was seen repeatedly, ten times or more. Its antigen remains unidentified. The length of the CDR3 is 15 residues. CDR1 is MNHEY, CDR2 SVGEGT, per germline. The ends were cut back, 4 bases at V and 11 bases at J, with 23 bases in the middle. The chain is built from TRBV6-2 or TRBV6-3 and TRBJ1-1; no firm D call. This sequence originates from a woman under 30 with Graves' ophthalmopathy. Sequencing was done on a sample of blood. DNA for the CDR3: TGTGCCAGCAGTTTGTTTTTTGGGCTGCACCCCACCGCTTTCTTT. Translating gives CASSLFFGLHPTAFF.